This T cell receptor beta chain was sequenced for a study of cytomegalovirus exposure and HLA in healthy donors. Germline CDR1 is SNHLY and CDR2 is FYNNEI. V was shortened by 5 bases and J by 7 bases, with 17 bases between the two germline ends. This CDR3 contains 15 residues. Points on this clone: What it binds is unknown.

PCR involved 60 Vbeta and 13 Jbeta primers. Some clones are missing from TCRdb's copy, which holds only in-frame ones; the method was immunoSEQ multiplex PCR. This sample's table has about 130,000 clones. General study findings and limits: The investigators catalogued 150 to 200 TCR beta chains as cytomegalovirus-associated.

Each donor was nominally healthy when sampled (though unrecorded immune exposures were likely). The chain joins TRBV2 to TRBJ2-2; tentatively, D is TRBD1 (6 bases). This TCR was sampled from a man between 18 and 35 years old in good health and CMV-seronegative. The source material was PBMCs. This CDR3 reads CASSRIAIGGGELFF. Written as DNA, the CDR3 is TGTGCCAGCAGTCGGATAGCGATAGGGGGCGGGGAGCTGTTTTTT.